The sequence of this T cell receptor (beta chain) was determined in a study of CD4 T cells in relation to SARS-CoV-2 and coronaviruses. Study information: TCR beta CDR3s were sequenced after approximately 11-day antigen culture of PBMCs.

This clone was seen only a few times. What it recognizes is unknown. Unexposed donor CD4+ T cells date from about 2011-2018, before the COVID-19 pandemic. The cells were cultured for around ten days before CD4+ T cells were isolated. The protocol was immunoSEQ multiplex PCR, while the TCRdb copy is restricted to in-frame clones and leaves out a portion. This sample has about 18,000 clones, with 81% found just once. Germline CDR1 reads MGHRA; CDR2 reads YSYEKL. V gave up 3 bases and J gave up 1 base, with 13 bases separating them. The CDR3 runs to 16 residues. This TCR was recovered from a human donor in good health. The specimen was CD4+ T cells from PBMCs, cultured in vitro. The V and J genes are TRBV4-1 and TRBJ1-5; tentatively, D is TRBD1 (5 bases). CDR3 bases: TGCGCCAGCAGCCACCCGGGGAAGGGGAGCAATCAGCCCCAGCATTTT. This sequence encodes CASSHPGKGSNQPQHF.